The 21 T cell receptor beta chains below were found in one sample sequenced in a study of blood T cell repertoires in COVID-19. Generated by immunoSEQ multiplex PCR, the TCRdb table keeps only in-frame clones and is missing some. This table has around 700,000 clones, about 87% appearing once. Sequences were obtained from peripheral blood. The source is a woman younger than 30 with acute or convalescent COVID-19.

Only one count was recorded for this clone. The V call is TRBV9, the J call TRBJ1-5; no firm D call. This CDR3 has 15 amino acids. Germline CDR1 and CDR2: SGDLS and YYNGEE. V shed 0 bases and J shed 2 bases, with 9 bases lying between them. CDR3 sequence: CASSVDGNGNQPQHF. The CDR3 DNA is TGTGCCAGCAGCGTAGACGGGAATGGCAATCAGCCCCAGCATTTT.

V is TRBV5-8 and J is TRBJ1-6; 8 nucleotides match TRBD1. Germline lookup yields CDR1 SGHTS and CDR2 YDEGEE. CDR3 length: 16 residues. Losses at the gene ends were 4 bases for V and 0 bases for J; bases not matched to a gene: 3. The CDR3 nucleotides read TGTGCCAGCAGCCCGGGACAGGACTCCTATAATTCACCCCTCCACTTT. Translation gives CASSPGQDSYNSPLHF.

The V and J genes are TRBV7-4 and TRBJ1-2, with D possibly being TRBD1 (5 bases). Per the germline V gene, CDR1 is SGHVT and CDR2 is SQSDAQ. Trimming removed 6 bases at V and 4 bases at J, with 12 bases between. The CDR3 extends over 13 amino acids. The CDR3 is CASRAGRPYGYTF. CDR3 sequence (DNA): TGTGCCAGCAGGGCGGGACGGCCCTATGGCTACACCTTC.

The CDR3 DNA is TGTGCCAGCGGGATTAGCGGGGGGAGCTCCTACAATGAGCAGTTCTTC. It encodes CASGISGGSSYNEQFF. This chain joins TRBV27 and TRBJ2-1; 10 nucleotides agree with TRBD2. The CDR3 has 16 residues. Germline V CDR1 and CDR2: MNHEY, SMNVEV (reference sequence). Germline trimming cut 8 bases from V and 0 bases from J; bases unmatched to any gene: 7.

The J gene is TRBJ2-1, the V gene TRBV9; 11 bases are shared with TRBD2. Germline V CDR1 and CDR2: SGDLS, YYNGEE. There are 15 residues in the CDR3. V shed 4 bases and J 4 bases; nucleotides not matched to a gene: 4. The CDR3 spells CASSTTSGEYNEQFF. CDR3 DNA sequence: TGTGCCAGCAGCACGACTAGCGGGGAGTACAATGAGCAGTTCTTC.

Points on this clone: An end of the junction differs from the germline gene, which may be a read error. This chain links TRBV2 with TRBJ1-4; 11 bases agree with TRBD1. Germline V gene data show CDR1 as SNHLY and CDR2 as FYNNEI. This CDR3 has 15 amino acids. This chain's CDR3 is CASKALGQGGEKLFF. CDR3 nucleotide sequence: TGTGCGAGCAAGGCCTTGGGACAGGGGGGTGAAAAACTGTTTTTT.

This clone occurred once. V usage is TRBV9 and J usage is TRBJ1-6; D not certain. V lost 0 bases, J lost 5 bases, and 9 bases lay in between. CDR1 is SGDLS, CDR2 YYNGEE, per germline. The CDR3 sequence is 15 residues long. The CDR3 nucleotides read TGTGCCAGCAGCGTAGGTGGGAGTAATAATTCACCCCTCCACTTT. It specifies CASSVGGSNNSPLHF.

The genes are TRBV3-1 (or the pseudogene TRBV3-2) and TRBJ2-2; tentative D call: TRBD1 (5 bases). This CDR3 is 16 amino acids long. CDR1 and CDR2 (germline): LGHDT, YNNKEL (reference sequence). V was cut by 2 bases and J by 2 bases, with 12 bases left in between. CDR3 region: CASSQLWTQNTGELFF. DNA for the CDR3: TGTGCCAGCAGCCAACTCTGGACACAAAACACCGGGGAGCTGTTTTTT.

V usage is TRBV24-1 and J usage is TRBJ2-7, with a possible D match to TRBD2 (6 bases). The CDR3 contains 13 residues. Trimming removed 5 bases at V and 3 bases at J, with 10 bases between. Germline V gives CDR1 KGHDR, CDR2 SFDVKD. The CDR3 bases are TGTGCCACCAGTGGGGGGGTCAGCTACGAGCAGTACTTC. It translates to CATSGGVSYEQYF.

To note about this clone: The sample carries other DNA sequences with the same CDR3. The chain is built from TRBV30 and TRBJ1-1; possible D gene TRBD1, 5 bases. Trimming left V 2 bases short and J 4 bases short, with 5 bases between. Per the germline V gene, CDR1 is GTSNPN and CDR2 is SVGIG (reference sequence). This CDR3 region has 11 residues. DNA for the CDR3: TGTGCCTGGAGTAGGGGCACTGAAGCTTTCTTT. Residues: CAWSRGTEAFF.

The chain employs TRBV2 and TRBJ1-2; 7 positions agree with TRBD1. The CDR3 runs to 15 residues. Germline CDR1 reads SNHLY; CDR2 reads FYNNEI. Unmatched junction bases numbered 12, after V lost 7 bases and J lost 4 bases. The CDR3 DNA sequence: TGTGCCAGCACCTCTCGGTGGACAGGCATCTATGGCTACACCTTC. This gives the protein CASTSRWTGIYGYTF.

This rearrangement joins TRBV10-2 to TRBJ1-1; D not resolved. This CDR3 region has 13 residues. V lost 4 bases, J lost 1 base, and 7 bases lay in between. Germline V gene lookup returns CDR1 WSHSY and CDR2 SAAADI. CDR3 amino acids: CASSGNKNTEAFF. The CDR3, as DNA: TGCGCCAGCAGTGGCAACAAGAACACTGAAGCTTTCTTT.

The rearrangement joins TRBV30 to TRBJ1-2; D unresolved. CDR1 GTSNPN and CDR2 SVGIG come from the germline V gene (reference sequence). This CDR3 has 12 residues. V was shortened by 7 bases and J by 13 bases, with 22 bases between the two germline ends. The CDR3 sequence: CASVGGREGLTF. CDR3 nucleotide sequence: TGTGCCTCCGTGGGAGGACGGGAAGGACTCACCTTC.

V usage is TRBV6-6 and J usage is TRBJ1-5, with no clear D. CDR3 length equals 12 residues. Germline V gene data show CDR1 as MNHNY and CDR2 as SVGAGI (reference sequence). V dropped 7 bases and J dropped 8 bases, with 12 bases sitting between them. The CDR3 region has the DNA TGTGCCAGCACCCGAGTGGGAGAGCCCCAGCATTTT. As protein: CASTRVGEPQHF.

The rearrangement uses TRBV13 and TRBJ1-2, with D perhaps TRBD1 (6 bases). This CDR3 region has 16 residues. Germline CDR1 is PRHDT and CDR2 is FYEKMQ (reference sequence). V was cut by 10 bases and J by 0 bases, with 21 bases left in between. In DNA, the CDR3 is TGTGCCATCCGTGACAGGAGACAAAAACCTAACTATGGCTACACCTTC. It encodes CAIRDRRQKPNYGYTF.

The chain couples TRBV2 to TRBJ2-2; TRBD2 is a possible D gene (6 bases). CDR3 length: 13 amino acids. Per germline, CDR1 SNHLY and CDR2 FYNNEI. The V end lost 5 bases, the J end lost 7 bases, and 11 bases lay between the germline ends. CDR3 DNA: TGTGCCAGCAGTAGGGACTCCTACGGGGAGCTGTTTTTT. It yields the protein CASSRDSYGELFF.

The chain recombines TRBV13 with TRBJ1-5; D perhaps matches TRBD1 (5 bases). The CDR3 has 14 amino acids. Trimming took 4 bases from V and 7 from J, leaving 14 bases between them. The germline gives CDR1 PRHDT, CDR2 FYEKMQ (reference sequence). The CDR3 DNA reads TGTGCCAGCAGCTGGGGAGGTAGGGGCCAGCCCCAGCATTTT. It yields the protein CASSWGGRGQPQHF.

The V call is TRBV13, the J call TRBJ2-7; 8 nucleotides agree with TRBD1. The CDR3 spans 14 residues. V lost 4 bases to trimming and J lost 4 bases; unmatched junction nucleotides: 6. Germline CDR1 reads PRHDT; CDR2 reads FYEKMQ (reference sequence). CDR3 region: CASSSWDRTYEQYF. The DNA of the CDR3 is TGTGCCAGCAGCTCCTGGGACAGGACTTACGAGCAGTACTTC. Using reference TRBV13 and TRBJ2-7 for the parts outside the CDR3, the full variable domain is AAGVIQSPRHLIKEKRETATLKCYPIPRHDTVYWYQQGPGQDPQFLISFYEKMQSDKGSIPDRFSAQQFSDYHSELNMSSLELGDSALYFCASSSWDRTYEQYFGPGTRLTVT.

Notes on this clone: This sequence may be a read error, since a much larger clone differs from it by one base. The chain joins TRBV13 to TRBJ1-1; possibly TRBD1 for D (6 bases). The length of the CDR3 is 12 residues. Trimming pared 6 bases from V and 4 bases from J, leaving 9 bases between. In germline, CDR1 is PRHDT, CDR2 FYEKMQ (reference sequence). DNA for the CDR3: TGTGCCAGCAGTCCAGGGGTCACTGAAGCTTTCTTT. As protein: CASSPGVTEAFF. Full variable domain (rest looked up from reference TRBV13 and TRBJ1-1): AAGVIQSPRHLIKEKRETATLKCYPIPRHDTVYWYQQGPGQDPQFLISFYEKMQSDKGSIPDRFSAQQFSDYHSELNMSSLELGDSALYFCASSPGVTEAFFGQGTRLTVV.

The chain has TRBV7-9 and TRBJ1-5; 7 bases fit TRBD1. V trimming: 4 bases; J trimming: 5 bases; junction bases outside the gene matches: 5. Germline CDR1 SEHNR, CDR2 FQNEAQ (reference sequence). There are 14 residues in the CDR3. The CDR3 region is CASSSTGWYQPQHF. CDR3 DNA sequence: TGTGCCAGCAGCTCGACAGGGTGGTATCAGCCCCAGCATTTT.

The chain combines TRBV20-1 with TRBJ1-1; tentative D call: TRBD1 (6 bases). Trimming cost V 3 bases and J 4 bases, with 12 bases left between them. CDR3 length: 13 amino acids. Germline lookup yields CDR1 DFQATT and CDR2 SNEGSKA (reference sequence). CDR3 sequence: CSASKGGITEAFF. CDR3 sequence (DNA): TGCAGTGCTAGTAAGGGGGGGATCACTGAAGCTTTCTTT.